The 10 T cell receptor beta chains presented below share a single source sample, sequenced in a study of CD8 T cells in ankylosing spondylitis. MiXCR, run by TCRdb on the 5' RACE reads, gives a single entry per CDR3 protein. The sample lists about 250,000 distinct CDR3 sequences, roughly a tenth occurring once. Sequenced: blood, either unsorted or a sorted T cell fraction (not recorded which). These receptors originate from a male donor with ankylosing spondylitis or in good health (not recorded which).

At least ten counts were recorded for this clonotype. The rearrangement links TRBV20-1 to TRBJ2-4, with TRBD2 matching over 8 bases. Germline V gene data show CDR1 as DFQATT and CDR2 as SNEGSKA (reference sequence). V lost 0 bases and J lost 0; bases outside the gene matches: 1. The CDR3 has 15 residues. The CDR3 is CSAREAGGAKNIQYF. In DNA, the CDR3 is TGCAGTGCTAGAGAGGCGGGAGGAGCCAAAAACATTCAGTACTTC.

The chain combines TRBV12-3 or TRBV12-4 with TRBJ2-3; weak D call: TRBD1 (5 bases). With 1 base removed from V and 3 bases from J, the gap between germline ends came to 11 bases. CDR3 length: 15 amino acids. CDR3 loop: CASSLVAGWTDTQYF. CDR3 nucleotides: TGTGCCAGCAGTTTAGTGGCAGGGTGGACAGATACGCAGTATTTT.

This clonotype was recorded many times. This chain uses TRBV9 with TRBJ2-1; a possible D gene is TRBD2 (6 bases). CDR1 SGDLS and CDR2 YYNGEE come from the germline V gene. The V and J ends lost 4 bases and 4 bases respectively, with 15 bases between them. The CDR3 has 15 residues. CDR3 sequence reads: CASSNTSYSYNEQFF. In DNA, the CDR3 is TGTGCCAGCAGCAATACTAGCTACTCTTACAATGAGCAGTTCTTC.

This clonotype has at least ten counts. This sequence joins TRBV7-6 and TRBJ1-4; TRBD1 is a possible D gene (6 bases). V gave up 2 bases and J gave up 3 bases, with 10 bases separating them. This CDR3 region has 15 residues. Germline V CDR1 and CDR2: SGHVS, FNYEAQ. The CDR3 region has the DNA TGTGCCAGCAGCTTATTACAGGGCCCTAATGAAAAACTGTTTTTT. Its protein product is CASSLLQGPNEKLFF.

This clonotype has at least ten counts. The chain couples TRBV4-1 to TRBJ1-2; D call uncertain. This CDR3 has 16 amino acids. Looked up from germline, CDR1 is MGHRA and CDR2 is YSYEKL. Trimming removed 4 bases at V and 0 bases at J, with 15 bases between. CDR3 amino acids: CASSPDPSGTNYGYTF. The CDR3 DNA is TGCGCCAGCAGCCCCGACCCCAGCGGGACTAACTATGGCTACACCTTC.

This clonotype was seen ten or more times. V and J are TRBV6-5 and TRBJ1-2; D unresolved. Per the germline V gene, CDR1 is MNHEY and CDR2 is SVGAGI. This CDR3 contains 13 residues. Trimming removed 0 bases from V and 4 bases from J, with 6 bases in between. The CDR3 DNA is TGTGCCAGCAGTTACTCCGGGAGCTATGGCTACACCTTC. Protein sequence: CASSYSGSYGYTF.

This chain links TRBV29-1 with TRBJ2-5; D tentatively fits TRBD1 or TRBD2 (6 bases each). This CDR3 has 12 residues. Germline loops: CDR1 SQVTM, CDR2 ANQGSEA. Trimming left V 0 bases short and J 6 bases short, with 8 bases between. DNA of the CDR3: TGCAGCGTTGAAGAAGGGGGGCAGACCCAGTACTTC. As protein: CSVEEGGQTQYF.

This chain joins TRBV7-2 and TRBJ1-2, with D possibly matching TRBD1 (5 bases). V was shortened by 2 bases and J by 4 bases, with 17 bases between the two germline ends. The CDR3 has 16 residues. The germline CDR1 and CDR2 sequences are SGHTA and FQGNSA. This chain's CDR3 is CASSLWDGSLVYGYTF. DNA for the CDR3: TGTGCCAGCAGCTTATGGGACGGGTCCCTAGTCTATGGCTACACCTTC. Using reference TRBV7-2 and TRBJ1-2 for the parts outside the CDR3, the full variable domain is GAGVSQSPSNKVTEKGKDVELRCDPISGHTALYWYRQSLGQGLEFLIYFQGNSAPDKSGLPSDRFSAERTGGSVSTLTIQRTQQEDSAVYLCASSLWDGSLVYGYTFGSGTRLTVV.

The CDR3 nucleotides are TGTGCCAGCAGCCAAGATAACAGGAGGAACACCGGGGAGCTGTTTTTT. Encoded protein: CASSQDNRRNTGELFF. The rearrangement joins TRBV4-2 to TRBJ2-2, with D perhaps TRBD1 (5 bases). Germline-derived CDR1 and CDR2 are LGHNA and YNFKEQ. V lost 0 bases and J lost 1, with 9 bases in between. The CDR3 loop spans 16 amino acids.

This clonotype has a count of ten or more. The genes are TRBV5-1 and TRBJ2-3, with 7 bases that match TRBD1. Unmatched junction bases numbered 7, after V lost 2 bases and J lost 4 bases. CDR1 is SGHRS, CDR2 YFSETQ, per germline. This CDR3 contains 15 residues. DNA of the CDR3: TGCGCCAGCAGCTTACGGACAGGCGGCGCAGATACGCAGTATTTT. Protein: CASSLRTGGADTQYF.